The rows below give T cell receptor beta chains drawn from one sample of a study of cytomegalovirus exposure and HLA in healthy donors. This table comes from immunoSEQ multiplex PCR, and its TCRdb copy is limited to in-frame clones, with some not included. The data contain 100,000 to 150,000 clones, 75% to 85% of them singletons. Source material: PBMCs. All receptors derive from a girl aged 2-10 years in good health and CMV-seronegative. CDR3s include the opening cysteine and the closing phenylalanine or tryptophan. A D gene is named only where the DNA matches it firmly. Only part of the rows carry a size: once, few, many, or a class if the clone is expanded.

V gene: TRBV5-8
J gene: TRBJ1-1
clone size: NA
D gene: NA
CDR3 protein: CASSLSRMNTEAFF
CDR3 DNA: TGTGCCAGCAGCTTGTCCCGTATGAACACTGAAGCTTTCTTT

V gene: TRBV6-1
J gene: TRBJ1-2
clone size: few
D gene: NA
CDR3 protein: CASSESVHYGYTF
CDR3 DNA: TGTGCCAGCAGTGAATCAGTCCACTATGGCTACACCTTC

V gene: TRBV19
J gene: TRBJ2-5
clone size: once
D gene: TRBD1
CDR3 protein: CASSPQTGGIGETQYF
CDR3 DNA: TGTGCCAGTAGTCCCCAGACAGGGGGAATTGGGGAGACCCAGTACTTC

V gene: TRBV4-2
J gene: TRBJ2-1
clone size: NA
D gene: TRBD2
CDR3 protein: CASSHNSGGAREQFF
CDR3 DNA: TGTGCCAGCAGCCACAATAGCGGGGGGGCCCGGGAGCAGTTCTTC

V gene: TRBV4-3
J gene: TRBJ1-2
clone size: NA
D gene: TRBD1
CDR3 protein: CASSQVFDRDRYGYTF
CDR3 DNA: TGCGCCAGCAGCCAGGTTTTTGACCGGGACAGGTATGGCTACACCTTC

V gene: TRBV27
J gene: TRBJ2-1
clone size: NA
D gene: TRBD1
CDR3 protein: CASSPIRGLGYNEQFF
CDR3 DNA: TGTGCCAGCAGTCCTATCAGGGGGCTTGGGTACAATGAGCAGTTCTTC

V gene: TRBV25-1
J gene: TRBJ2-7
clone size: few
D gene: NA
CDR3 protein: CASSDGPYEQYF
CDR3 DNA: TGTGCCAGCAGTGATGGCCCCTACGAGCAGTACTTC

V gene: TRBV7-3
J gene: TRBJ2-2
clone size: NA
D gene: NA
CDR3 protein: CASRLNTGELFF
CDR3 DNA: TGTGCCAGCAGACTGAACACCGGGGAGCTGTTTTTT

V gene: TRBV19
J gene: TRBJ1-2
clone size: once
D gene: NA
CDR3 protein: CASSLPPGQRDGYTF
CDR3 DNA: TGTGCCAGTAGCCTCCCCCCGGGACAAAGGGATGGCTACACCTTC

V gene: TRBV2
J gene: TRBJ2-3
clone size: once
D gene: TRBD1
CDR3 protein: CASSKLQRQGSSTDTQYF
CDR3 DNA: TGTGCCAGCAGTAAACTACAAAGACAGGGTTCTAGCACAGATACGCAGTATTTT

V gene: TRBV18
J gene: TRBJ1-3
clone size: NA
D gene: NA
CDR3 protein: CASSPMGLLSGNTIYF
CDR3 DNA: TGTGCCAGCTCACCTATGGGACTGCTCTCTGGAAACACCATATATTTT

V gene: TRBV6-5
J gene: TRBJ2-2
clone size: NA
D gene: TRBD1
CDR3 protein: CASSLKTGLTGELFF
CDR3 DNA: TGTGCCAGCAGTTTGAAGACAGGGCTCACCGGGGAGCTGTTTTTT

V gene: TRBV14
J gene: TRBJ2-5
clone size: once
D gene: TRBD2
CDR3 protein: CASTRLAGAPETQYF
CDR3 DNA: TGTGCCAGCACGAGACTAGCGGGAGCCCCAGAGACCCAGTACTTC

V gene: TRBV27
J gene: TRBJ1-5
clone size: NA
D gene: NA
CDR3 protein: CASSLLPGLNQPQHF
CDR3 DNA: TGTGCCAGCAGTTTATTGCCAGGGCTTAATCAGCCCCAGCATTTT

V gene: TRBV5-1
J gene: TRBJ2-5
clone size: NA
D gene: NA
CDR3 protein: CASSSPQAETQYF
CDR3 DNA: TGCGCCAGCAGCTCCCCCCAGGCGGAGACCCAGTACTTC

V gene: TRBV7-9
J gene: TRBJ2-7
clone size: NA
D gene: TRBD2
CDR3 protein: CASSRASGSSKSYEQYF
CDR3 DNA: TGTGCCAGCAGCCGCGCTAGCGGGAGTAGTAAGAGCTACGAGCAGTACTTC

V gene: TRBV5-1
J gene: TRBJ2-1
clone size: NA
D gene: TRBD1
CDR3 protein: CASSPGQGFNEQFF
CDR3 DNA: TGCGCCAGCAGCCCGGGACAGGGATTCAATGAGCAGTTCTTC